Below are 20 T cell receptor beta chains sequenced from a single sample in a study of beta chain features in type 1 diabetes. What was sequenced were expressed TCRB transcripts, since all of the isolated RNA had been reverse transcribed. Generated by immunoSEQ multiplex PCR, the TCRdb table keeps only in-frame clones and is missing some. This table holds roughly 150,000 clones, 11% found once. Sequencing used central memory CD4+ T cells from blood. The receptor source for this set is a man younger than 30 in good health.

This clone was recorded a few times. In DNA, the CDR3 is TGTGCCAGCAGCCTCGGACAGGGAAGTCAGCCCCAGCATTTT. Its protein is CASSLGQGSQPQHF. V and J are TRBV6-6 and TRBJ1-5, with 8 bases that match TRBD1. CDR1 and CDR2 (germline): MNHNY, SVGAGI (reference sequence). J lost 6 bases, V lost 6 bases, and 7 bases had no gene match. CDR3 length: 14 residues.

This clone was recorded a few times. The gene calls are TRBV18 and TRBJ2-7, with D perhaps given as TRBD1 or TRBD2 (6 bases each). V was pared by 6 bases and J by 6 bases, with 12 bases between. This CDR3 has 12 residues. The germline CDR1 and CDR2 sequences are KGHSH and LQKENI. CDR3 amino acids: CASSQQGGEQYF. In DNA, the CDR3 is TGTGCCAGCTCGCAACAGGGAGGCGAGCAGTACTTC.

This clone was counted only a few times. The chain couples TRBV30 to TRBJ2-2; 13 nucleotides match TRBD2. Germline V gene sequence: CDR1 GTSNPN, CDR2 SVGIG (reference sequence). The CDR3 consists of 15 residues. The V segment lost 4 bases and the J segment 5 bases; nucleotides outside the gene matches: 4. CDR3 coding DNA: TGTGCCTGGAAGGGGACTAGCGGGGTAACCGGGGAGCTGTTTTTT. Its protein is CAWKGTSGVTGELFF.

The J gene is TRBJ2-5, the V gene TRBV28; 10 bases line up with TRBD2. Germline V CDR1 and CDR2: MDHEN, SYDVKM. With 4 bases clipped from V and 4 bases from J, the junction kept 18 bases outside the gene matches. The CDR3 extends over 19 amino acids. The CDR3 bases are TGTGCCAGCAGTTCCGATCCCGGGACTAGCGAACCCTCAGGAGAGACCCAGTACTTC. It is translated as CASSSDPGTSEPSGETQYF.

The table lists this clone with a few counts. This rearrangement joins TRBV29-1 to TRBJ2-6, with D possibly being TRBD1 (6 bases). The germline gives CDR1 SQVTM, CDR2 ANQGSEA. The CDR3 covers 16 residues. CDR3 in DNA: TGCGGAGCCCAACAGCAGGGGTTCTCTGGGGCCAACGTCCTGACTTTC. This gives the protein CGAQQQGFSGANVLTF.

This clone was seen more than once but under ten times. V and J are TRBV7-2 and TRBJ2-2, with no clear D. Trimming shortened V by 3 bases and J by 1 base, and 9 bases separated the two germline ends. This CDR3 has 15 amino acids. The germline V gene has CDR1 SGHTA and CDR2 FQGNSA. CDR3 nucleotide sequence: TGTGCCAGCAGCTTTAATCGGAGGAACACCGGGGAGCTGTTTTTT. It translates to CASSFNRRNTGELFF.

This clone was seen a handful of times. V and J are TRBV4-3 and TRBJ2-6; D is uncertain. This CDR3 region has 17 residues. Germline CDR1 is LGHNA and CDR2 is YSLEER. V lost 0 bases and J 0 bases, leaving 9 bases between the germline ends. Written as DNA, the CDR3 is TGCGCCAGCAGCCAAGAAGCCGGGTACTCTGGGGCCAACGTCCTGACTTTC. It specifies CASSQEAGYSGANVLTF.

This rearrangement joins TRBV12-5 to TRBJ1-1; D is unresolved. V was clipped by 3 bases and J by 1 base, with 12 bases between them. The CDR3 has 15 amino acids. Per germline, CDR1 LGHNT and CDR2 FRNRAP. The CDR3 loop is CASGLDVRGNTEAFF. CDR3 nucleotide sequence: TGTGCTAGTGGTTTAGATGTCCGGGGGAACACTGAAGCTTTCTTT. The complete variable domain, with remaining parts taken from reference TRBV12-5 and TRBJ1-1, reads DARVTQTPRHKVTEMGQEVTMRCQPILGHNTVFWYRQTMMQGLELLAYFRNRAPLDDSGMPKDRFSAEMPDATLATLKIQPSEPRDSAVYFCASGLDVRGNTEAFFGQGTRLTVV.

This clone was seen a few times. The CDR3, as DNA: TGTGCCAGCAGCGCGGGACCTTCCTCTGGGGCCAACGTCCTGACTTTC. It specifies CASSAGPSSGANVLTF. The V and J genes are TRBV5-6 and TRBJ2-6; a weak D match, TRBD2 (6 bases). V lost 4 bases to trimming and J lost 0 bases, with 11 bases between them. This CDR3 spans 16 amino acids. Germline V lookup: CDR1 SGHDT, CDR2 YYEEEE.

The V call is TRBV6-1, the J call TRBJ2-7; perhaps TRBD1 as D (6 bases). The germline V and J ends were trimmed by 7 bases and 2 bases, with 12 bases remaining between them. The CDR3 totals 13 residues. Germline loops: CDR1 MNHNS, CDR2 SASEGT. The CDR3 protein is CASTRQAAYEQYF. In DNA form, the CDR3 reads TGTGCCAGCACCCGACAGGCCGCCTACGAGCAGTACTTC.

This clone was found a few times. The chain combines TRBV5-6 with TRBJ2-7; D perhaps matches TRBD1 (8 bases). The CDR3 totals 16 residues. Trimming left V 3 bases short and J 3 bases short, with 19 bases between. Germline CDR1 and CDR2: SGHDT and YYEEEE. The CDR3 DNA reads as TGTGCCAGCAGCTCAAGGAGGACAGGGAGGGTCTACGAGCAGTACTTC. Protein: CASSSRRTGRVYEQYF.

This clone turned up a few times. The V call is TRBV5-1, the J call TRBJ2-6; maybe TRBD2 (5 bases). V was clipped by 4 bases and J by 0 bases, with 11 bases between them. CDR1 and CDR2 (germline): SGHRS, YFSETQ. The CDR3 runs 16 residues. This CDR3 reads CASSPGGYSGANVLTF. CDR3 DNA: TGCGCCAGCAGCCCAGGAGGCTACTCTGGGGCCAACGTCCTGACTTTC.

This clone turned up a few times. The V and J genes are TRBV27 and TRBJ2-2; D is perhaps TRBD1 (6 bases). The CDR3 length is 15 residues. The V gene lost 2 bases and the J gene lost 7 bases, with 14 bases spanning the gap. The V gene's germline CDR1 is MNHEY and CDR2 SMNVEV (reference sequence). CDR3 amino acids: CASSLAQGFIGELFF. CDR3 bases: TGTGCCAGCAGTTTAGCCCAGGGGTTTATCGGGGAGCTGTTTTTT.

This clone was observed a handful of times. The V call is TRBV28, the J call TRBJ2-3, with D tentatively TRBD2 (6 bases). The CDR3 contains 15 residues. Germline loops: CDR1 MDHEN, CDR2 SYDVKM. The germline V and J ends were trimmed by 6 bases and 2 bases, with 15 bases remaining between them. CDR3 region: CASSRLGGSTDTQYF. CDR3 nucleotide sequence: TGTGCCAGCAGCAGATTGGGGGGTTCCACAGATACGCAGTATTTT.

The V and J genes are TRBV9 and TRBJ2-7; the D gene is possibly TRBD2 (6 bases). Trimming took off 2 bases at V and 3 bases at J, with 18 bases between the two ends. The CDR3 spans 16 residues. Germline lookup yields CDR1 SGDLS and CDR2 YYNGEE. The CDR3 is CASSVGGSGPFYEQYF. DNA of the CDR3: TGTGCCAGCAGCGTCGGTGGTAGCGGCCCTTTCTACGAGCAGTACTTC.

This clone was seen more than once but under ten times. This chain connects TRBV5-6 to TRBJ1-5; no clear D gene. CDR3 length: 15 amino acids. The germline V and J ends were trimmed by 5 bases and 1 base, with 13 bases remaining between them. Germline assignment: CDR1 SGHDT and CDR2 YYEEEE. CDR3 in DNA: TGTGCCAGCAGTTCTGCTCCGGGGAGCAATCAGCCCCAGCATTTT. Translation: CASSSAPGSNQPQHF.

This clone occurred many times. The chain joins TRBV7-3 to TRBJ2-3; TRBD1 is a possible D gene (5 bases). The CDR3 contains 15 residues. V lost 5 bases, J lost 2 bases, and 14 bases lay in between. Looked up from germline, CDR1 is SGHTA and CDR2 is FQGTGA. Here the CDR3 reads CASSPTPRDTDTQYF. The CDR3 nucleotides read TGTGCCAGCAGCCCAACCCCCAGGGACACAGATACGCAGTATTTT.

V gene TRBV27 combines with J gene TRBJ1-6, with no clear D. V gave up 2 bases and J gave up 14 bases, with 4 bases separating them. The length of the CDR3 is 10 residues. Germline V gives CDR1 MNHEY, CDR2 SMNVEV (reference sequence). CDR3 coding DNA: TGTGCCAGCAGTTTAGGGGCCCTCCACTTT. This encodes CASSLGALHF.

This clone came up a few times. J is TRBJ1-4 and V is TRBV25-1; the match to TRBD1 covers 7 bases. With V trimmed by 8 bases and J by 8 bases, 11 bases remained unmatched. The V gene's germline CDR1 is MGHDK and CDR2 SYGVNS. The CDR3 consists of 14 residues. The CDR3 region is CASRRTGGGEKLFF. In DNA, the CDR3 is TGTGCCAGCCGCCGGACAGGAGGGGGAGAAAAACTGTTTTTT.

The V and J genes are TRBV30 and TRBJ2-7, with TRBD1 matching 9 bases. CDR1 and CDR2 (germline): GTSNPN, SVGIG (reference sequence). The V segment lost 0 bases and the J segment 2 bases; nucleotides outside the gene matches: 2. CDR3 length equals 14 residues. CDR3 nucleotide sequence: TGTGCCTGGAGTGTCGGGACAGGGCCCTACGAGCAGTACTTC. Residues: CAWSVGTGPYEQYF.